These T cell receptor beta chains were read from a single sample in a study of T cell changes during pregnancy in multiple sclerosis. The assay was immunoSEQ multiplex PCR, and TCRdb's table has in-frame clones only and misses some. This table has around 100,000 clones, approximately 90% appearing once. Material: peripheral blood, obtained in the third trimester of pregnancy. The receptor source for this set is a female donor with multiple sclerosis, enrolled in a pregnancy study. CDR3s leave out the opening cysteine and the closing phenylalanine or tryptophan.

v_gene	j_gene	CDR3aa
TRBV9	TRBJ2-1	ASSPGLVYEQF
TRBV4-2	TRBJ1-6	ASSQVPVGEGNNSPLH
TRBV6-5	TRBJ2-6	ASSLTGTGANVLT
TRBV6-5	TRBJ2-7	ASSYGDSHPYEQY
TRBV25-1	TRBJ1-4	ASSEWGQDEKLF
TRBV25-1	TRBJ1-4	ASSEMGRGLNEKLF
TRBV4-1	TRBJ1-4	ASSQDSGTGEKLF
TRBV2	TRBJ1-1	ASTSGPGAF
TRBV14	TRBJ1-1	ASSPTWNTEAF
TRBV5-1	TRBJ2-3	ASSLSALLGTDTQY
TRBV7-2	TRBJ2-1	ASSLYSGRAPGGDEQF
TRBV18	TRBJ2-3	ASSESGGAPY
TRBV7-3	TRBJ1-1	ASSQDRGSTEAF
TRBV6-1	TRBJ1-3	ASTSPPTGRNTIY
TRBV7-3	TRBJ2-1	ASSRQGFPYNEQF
TRBV15	TRBJ2-7	ATSRDGLDSRREQY
TRBV7-9	TRBJ1-1	ASSLAGGGGLNTEAF
TRBV4-2	TRBJ2-3	ASSQVSLAGVGVDTQY
TRBV2	TRBJ2-7	ASSEGQDRPND
TRBV18	TRBJ1-5	ASSWGVSDNQPQH
TRBV5-1	TRBJ1-2	ASSLQQGSGGYT
TRBV5-1	TRBJ1-6	ASSRDRGGTLDSYNSPLH
TRBV2	TRBJ2-2	ASSENSHTGELF
TRBV4-1	TRBJ1-6	ASSQGQSNSPLH
TRBV2	TRBJ2-2	ASDNPSLAGGPTGELF
TRBV9	TRBJ1-4	ASSAQAPPLNEKLF
TRBV6-5	TRBJ2-7	ASSYGQGAYEQY
TRBV2	TRBJ1-3	ASDEQGRPGNTIY
TRBV9	TRBJ2-1	ASSVEDSGRPVERF
TRBV27	TRBJ1-3	ASSSTPPKQGLNPGNTIY
TRBV28	TRBJ1-4	ASSVGQGPGSTNEKLF
TRBV10-1	TRBJ1-3	ASTDSSGNTIY
TRBV19	TRBJ1-5	ASSGQGWSNQPQH
TRBV5-1	TRBJ2-3	ASSSAGTYTDTQY
TRBV11-2	TRBJ2-2	ASSLRGSGTGELF
TRBV7-2	TRBJ1-1	ASSSTSNTEAF
TRBV30	TRBJ2-6	AWSAQGDGANVLT
TRBV6-5	TRBJ1-2	ASTDLGSNYGYT
TRBV19	TRBJ2-1	ASGIRTSGNHYEQF
TRBV7-9	TRBJ2-5	ASNGLGEGETQY
TRBV4-1	TRBJ2-2	ASSQVGLNTGELF
TRBV7-9	TRBJ1-1	ASSFPEQGLKTEAF
TRBV28	TRBJ1-5	ASRSTGGKPQH
TRBV6-5	TRBJ1-1	ASRRDSAAF
TRBV5-1	TRBJ2-7	ASSLAVTGAYEQY
TRBV4-1	TRBJ2-1	ASSHSGPGLAGVRGNEQF
TRBV28	TRBJ1-2	ASSEGLRNYGYT
TRBV19	TRBJ1-2	ASSSQIPEGGYT